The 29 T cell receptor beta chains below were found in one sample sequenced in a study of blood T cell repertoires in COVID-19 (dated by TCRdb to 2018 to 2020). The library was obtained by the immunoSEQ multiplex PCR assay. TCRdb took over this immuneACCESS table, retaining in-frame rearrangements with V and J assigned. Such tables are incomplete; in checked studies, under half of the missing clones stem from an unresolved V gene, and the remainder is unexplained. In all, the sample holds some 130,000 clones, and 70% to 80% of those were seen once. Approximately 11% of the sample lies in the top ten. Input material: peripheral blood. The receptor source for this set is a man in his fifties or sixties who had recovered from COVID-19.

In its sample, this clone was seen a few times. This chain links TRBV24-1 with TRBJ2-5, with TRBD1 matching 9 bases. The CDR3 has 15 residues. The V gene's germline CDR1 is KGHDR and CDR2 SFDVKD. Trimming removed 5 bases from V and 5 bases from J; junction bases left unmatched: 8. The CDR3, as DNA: TGTGCCACCAGTGCCCCGACAGGGGGGGATGAGACCCAGTACTTC. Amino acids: CATSAPTGGDETQYF.

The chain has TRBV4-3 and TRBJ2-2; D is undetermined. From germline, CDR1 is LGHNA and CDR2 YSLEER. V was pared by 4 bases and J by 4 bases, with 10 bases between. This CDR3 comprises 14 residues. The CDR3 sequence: CASSPTRVTGELFF. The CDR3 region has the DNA TGCGCCAGCAGCCCCACCCGGGTCACCGGGGAGCTGTTTTTT.

CDR3: CASTLDRGPYNEQFF. CDR3 nucleotides: TGTGCCAGCACTTTAGACCGAGGGCCCTACAATGAGCAGTTCTTC. The V and J genes are TRBV2 and TRBJ2-1, with a possible D match to TRBD2 (5 bases). Germline lookup yields CDR1 SNHLY and CDR2 FYNNEI. This CDR3 comprises 15 residues. V lost 7 bases and J lost 2, with 15 bases in between.

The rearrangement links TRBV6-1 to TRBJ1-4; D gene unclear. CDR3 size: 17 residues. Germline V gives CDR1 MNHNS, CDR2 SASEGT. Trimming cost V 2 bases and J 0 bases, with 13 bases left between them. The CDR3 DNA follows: TGTGCCAGCAGTGAATCCCTTCCGGTGCCAACTAATGAAAAACTGTTTTTT. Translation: CASSESLPVPTNEKLFF.

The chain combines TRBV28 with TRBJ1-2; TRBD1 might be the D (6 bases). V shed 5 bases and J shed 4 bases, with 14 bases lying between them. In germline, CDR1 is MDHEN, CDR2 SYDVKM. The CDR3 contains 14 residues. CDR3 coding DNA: TGTGCCAGCAGTAACTCAGGGGTCTTCTATGGCTACACCTTC. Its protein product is CASSNSGVFYGYTF.

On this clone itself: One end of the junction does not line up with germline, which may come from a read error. The CDR3 coding sequence is TGTGCTAGCAGCTTAGGTAGCGGGGGTCTAGATACGCAGTATTTT. Protein: CASSLGSGGLDTQYF. The chain is built from TRBV7-7 and TRBJ2-3; 9 nucleotides match TRBD2. CDR3 length equals 15 residues. The germline V gene has CDR1 SSHAT and CDR2 FNYEAQ (reference sequence).

CDR3 bases: TGTGCCGGGACTAGCGGGGCTAGCACAGATACGCAGTATTTT. Translation gives CAGTSGASTDTQYF. The rearrangement uses TRBV30 and TRBJ2-3; 13 positions agree with TRBD2. CDR1 is GTSNPN, CDR2 SVGIG, per germline (reference sequence). Losses at the gene ends were 8 bases for V and 0 bases for J; bases not matched to a gene: 2. The CDR3 is 14 residues long.

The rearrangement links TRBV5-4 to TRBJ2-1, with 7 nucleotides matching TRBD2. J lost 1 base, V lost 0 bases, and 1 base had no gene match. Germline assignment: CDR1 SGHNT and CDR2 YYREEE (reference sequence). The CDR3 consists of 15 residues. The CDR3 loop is CASSLASGSYNEQFF. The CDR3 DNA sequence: TGTGCCAGCAGCTTGGCTAGCGGATCCTACAATGAGCAGTTCTTC.

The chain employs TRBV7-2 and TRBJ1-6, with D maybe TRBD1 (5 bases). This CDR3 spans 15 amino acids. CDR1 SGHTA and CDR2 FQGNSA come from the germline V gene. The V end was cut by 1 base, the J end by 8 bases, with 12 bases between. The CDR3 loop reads CASSLGGGNYSPLHF. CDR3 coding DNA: TGTGCCAGCAGCTTAGGGGGGGGAAACTATTCACCCCTCCACTTT.

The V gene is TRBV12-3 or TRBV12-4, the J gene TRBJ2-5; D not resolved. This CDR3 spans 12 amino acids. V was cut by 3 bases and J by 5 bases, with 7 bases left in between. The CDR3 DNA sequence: TGTGCCAGCAGTTTTTCTGTTGAGACCCAGTACTTC. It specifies CASSFSVETQYF.

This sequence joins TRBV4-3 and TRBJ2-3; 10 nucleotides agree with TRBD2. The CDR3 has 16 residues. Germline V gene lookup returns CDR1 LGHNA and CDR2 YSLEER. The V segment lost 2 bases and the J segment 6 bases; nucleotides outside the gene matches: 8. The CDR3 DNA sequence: TGCGCCAGCAGCCAACACCTAGCGGGAGCGACGGATACGCAGTATTTT. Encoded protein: CASSQHLAGATDTQYF.

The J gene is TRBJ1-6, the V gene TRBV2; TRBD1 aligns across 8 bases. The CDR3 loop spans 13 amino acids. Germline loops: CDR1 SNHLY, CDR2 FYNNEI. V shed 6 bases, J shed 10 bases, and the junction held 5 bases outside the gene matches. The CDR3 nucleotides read TGTGCCAGCAGGGACAGGGTCAGCTCACCCCTCCACTTT. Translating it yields CASRDRVSSPLHF. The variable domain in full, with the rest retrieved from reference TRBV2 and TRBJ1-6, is EPEVTQTPSHQVTQMGQEVILRCVPISNHLYFYWYRQILGQKVEFLVSFYNNEISEKSEIFDDQFSVERPDGSNFTLKIRSTKLEDSAMYFCASRDRVSSPLHFGNGTRLTVT.

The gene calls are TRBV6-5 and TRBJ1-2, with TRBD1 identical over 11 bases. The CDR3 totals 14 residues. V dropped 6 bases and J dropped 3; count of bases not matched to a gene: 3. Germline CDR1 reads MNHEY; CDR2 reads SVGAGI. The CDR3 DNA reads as TGTGCCAGCAGCGGACAGGGGGCACACTATGGCTACACCTTC. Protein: CASSGQGAHYGYTF.

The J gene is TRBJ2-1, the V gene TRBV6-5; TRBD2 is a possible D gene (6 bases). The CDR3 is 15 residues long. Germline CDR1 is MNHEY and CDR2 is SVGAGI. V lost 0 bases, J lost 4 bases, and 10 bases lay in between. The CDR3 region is CASSYSAGSYNEQFF. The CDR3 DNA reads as TGTGCCAGCAGTTACTCGGCGGGATCATACAATGAGCAGTTCTTC.

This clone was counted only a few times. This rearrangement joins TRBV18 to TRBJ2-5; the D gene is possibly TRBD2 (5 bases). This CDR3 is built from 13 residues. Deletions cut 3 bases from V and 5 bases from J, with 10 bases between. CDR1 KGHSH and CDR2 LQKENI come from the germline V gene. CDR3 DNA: TGTGCCAGCTCACCCCGCAGAGGGGAGACCCAGTACTTC. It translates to CASSPRRGETQYF.

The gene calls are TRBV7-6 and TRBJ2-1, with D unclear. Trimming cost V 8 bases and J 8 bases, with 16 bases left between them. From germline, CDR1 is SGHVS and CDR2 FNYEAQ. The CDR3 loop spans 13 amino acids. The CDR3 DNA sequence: TGTGCCAGCGGAACCAACTTAGCCGATGAGCAGTTCTTC. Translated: CASGTNLADEQFF.

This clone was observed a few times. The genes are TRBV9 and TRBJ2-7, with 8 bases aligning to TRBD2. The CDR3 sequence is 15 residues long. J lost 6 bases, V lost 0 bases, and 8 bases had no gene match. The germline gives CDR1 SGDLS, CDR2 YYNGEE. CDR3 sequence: CASSVEAGALGEQYF. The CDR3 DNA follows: TGTGCCAGCAGCGTAGAAGCGGGAGCGCTTGGCGAGCAGTACTTC.

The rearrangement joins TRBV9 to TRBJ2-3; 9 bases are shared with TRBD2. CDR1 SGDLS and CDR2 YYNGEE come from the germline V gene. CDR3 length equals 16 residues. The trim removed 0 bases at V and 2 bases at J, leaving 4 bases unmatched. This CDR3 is CASSVGGGGNTDTQYF. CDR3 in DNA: TGTGCCAGCAGCGTAGGCGGGGGGGGAAACACAGATACGCAGTATTTT.

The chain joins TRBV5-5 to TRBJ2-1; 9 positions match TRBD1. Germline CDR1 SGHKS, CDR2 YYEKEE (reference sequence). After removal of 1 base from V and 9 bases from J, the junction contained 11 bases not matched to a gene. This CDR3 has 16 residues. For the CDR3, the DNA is TGTGCCAGCAGCTTGAGTTTACAGGGGGCCTGGGGTGAGCAGTTCTTC. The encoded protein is CASSLSLQGAWGEQFF. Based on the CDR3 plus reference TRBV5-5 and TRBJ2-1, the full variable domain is DAGVTQSPTHLIKTRGQQVTLRCSPISGHKSVSWYQQVLGQGPQFIFQYYEKEERGRGNFPDRFSARQFPNYSSELNVNALLLGDSALYLCASSLSLQGAWGEQFFGPGTRLTVL.

The CDR3 spells CASRDRGPNEQYF. CDR3 in DNA: TGTGCCAGCAGGGACAGGGGGCCTAACGAGCAGTACTTC. The J gene is TRBJ2-7, the V gene TRBV6-5; 11 nucleotides match TRBD1. Germline V lookup: CDR1 MNHEY, CDR2 SVGAGI. CDR3 length equals 13 residues. J was trimmed by 5 bases and V by 6 bases; bases with no gene match: 3.

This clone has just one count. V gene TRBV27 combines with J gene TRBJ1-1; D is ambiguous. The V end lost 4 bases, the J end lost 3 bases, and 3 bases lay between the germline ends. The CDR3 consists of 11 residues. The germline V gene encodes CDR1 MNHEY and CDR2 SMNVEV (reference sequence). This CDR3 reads CASSSYTEAFF. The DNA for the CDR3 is TGTGCCAGCAGTTCCTACACTGAAGCTTTCTTT.

The CDR3 DNA reads TGTGCCAGCAGTCATCACGGACAGGCCCACCAAGAGACCCAGTACTTC. It codes for CASSHHGQAHQETQYF. V is TRBV28 and J is TRBJ2-5, with 7 nucleotides matching TRBD1. This CDR3 spans 16 amino acids. Germline V CDR1 and CDR2: MDHEN, SYDVKM. V lost 5 bases to trimming and J lost 0 bases; unmatched junction nucleotides: 9. Drawing the rest from reference TRBV28 and TRBJ2-5, the complete variable domain is DVKVTQSSRYLVKRTGEKVFLECVQDMDHENMFWYRQDPGLGLRLIYFSYDVKMKEKGDIPEGYSVSREKKERFSLILESASTNQTSMYLCASSHHGQAHQETQYFGPGTRLLVL.

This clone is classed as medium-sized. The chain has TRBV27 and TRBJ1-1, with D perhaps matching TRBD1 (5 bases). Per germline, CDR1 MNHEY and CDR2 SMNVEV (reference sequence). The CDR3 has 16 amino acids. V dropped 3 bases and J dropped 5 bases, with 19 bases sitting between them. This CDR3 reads CASSFRYEGAGTEAFF. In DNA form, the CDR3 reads TGTGCCAGCAGTTTTCGTTATGAAGGGGCAGGAACTGAAGCTTTCTTT.

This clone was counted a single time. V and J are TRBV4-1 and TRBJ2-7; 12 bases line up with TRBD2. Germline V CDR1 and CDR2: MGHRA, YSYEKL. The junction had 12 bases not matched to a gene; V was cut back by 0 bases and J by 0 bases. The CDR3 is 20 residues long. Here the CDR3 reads CASSQDITASGRVYSYEQYF. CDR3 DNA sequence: TGCGCCAGCAGCCAAGATATAACGGCTAGCGGGAGGGTCTACTCCTACGAGCAGTACTTC.

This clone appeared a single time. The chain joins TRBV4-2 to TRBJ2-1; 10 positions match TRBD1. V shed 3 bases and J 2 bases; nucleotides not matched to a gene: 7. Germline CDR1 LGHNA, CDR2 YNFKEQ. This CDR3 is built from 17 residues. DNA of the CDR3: TGTGCCAGCAGCCAGAGAGCCGGGACAGGGGCCTACAATGAGCAGTTCTTC. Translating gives CASSQRAGTGAYNEQFF.

As DNA, the CDR3 is TGTGCCAGCAGCCGACCTAGCGGGGGGAGTCCTGAGCAGTTCTTC. This encodes CASSRPSGGSPEQFF. The chain links TRBV3-1 (or the pseudogene TRBV3-2) to TRBJ2-1; 11 bases are shared with TRBD2. This CDR3 is built from 15 residues. J lost 9 bases, V lost 4 bases, and 8 bases had no gene match. Germline V CDR1 and CDR2: LGHDT, YNNKEL (reference sequence).

The CDR3: CAISEGTGGGAPDTQYF. For the CDR3, the DNA is TGTGCCATCAGTGAGGGGACTGGCGGGGGAGCACCAGATACGCAGTATTTT. The chain links TRBV10-3 to TRBJ2-3; 7 positions match TRBD2. The V gene's germline CDR1 is ENHRY and CDR2 SYGVKD. The CDR3 runs to 17 residues. V lost 2 bases, J lost 4 bases, and 12 bases stayed unmatched.

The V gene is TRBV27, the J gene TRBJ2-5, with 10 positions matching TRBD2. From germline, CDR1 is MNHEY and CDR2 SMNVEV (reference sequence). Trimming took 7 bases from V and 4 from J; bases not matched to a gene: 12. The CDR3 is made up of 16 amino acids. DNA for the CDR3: TGTGCCAGCAAGGGGCTAGCGGGAGAGAAAAGAGAGACCCAGTACTTC. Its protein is CASKGLAGEKRETQYF.

The CDR3 sequence: CASSYPQGTGVVNEQFF. DNA of the CDR3: TGTGCCAGCAGCTACCCCCAGGGGACAGGGGTTGTCAATGAGCAGTTCTTC. The rearrangement joins TRBV7-2 to TRBJ2-1, with 10 bases lining up with TRBD1. This CDR3 has 17 amino acids. Germline V gene lookup returns CDR1 SGHTA and CDR2 FQGNSA. With V trimmed by 4 bases and J by 6 bases, 12 bases remained unmatched.